This T cell receptor (beta chain) originates from a study of OX40 agonist ivuxolimab in advanced cancers. Here immunoSEQ multiplex PCR was the method, and the copy in TCRdb shows in-frame clones only, minus some. In the table there are 70,000 or so clones, around 90% of which are singletons. V dropped 5 bases and J dropped 0; count of bases not matched to a gene: 12. The CDR3 has 19 amino acids. From germline, CDR1 is ENHRY and CDR2 SYGVKD. The TCR originated in an adult with an advanced solid tumor such as melanoma, head and neck, liver or kidney cancer. The chain is built from TRBV10-3 and TRBJ2-1, with TRBD2 matching 11 bases. Sequencing was performed on CD4+ or CD8+ T cells sorted from blood, taken in a trial of the OX40 agonist ivuxolimab. Here the CDR3 DNA reads TGTGCCATCAGTCCCTCTCGGGTAGCGGGAGGGAACTCCTACAATGAGCAGTTCTTC. Translation gives CAISPSRVAGGNSYNEQFF.